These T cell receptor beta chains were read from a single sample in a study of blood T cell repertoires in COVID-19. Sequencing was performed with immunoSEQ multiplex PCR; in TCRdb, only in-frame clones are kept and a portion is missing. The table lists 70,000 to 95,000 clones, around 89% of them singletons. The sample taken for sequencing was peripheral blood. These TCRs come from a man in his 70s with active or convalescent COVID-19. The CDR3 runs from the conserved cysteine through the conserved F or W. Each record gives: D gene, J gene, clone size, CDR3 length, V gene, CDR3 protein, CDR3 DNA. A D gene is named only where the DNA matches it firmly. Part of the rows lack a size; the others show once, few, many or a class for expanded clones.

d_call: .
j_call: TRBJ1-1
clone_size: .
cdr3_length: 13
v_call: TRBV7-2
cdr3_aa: CASSQGQNTEAFF
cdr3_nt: TGTGCCAGCAGCCAGGGACAGAACACTGAAGCTTTCTTT

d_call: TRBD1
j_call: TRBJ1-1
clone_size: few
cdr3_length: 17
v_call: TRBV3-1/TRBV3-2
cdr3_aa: CASSQEGVGQGNTEAFF
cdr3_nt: TGTGCCAGCAGCCAAGAAGGGGTGGGACAGGGGAACACTGAAGCTTTCTTT

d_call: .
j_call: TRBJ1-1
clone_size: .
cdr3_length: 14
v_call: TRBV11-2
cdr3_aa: CASSLLSGIPEAFF
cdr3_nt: TGTGCCAGCAGCTTACTTTCAGGCATCCCCGAAGCTTTCTTT

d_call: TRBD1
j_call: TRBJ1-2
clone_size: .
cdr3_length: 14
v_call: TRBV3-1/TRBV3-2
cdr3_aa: CASSHRQGENGYTF
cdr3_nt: TGTGCCAGCAGCCACCGACAGGGGGAGAATGGCTACACCTTC

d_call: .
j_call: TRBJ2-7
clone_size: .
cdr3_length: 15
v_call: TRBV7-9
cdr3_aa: CASSGRGSGSYEQYF
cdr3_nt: TGTGCCAGCAGCGGTCGAGGTAGCGGTTCCTACGAGCAGTACTTC

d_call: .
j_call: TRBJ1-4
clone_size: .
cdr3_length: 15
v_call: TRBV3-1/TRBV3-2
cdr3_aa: CASSQAGETNEKLFF
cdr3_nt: TGTGCCAGCAGCCAAGCAGGTGAAACTAATGAAAAACTGTTTTTT

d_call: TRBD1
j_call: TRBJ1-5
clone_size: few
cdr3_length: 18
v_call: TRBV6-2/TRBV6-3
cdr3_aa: CASSTNGQATKSNQPQHF
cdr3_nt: TGTGCCAGCAGTACTAACGGACAGGCCACCAAGAGCAATCAGCCCCAGCATTTT

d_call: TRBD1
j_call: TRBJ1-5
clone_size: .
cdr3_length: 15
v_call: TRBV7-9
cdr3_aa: CASSIGQGANQPQHF
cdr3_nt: TGTGCCAGCAGCATCGGACAGGGGGCTAATCAGCCCCAGCATTTT

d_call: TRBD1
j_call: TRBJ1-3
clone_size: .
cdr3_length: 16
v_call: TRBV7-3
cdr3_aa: CASSLEGAGGGNTIYF
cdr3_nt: TGTGCCAGCAGCTTAGAAGGGGCAGGGGGAGGAAACACCATATATTTT

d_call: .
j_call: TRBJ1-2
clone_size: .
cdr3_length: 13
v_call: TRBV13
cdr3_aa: CASRGDYEDGYTF
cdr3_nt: TGTGCCAGCAGAGGGGATTATGAGGATGGCTACACCTTC

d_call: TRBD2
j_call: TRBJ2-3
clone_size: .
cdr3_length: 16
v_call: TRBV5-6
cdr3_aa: CASSLEAGGGTDTQYF
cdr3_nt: TGTGCCAGCAGCTTGGAAGCGGGAGGGGGCACAGATACGCAGTATTTT

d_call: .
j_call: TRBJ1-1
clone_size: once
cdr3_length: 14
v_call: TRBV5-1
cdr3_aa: CASSLFPGNTEAFF
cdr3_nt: TGCGCCAGCAGCTTGTTCCCGGGGAACACTGAAGCTTTCTTT

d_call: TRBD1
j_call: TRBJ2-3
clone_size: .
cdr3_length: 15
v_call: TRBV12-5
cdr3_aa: CASGEGQGATDTQYF
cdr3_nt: TGTGCTAGTGGGGAAGGACAGGGGGCCACAGATACGCAGTATTTT

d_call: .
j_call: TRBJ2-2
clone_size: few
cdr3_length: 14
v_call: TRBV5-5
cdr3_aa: CASSLGGTTGELFF
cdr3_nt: TGTGCCAGCAGCTTGGGCGGGACGACCGGGGAGCTGTTTTTT

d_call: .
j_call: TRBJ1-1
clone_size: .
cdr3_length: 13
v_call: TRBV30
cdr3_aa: CAWSVGGNTEAFF
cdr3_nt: TGTGCCTGGAGTGTCGGCGGGAACACTGAAGCTTTCTTT

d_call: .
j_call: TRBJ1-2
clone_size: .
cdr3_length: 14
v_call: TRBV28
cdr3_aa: CASSLRQGGAGYTF
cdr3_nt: TGTGCCAGCAGTTTACGGCAGGGAGGTGCTGGCTACACCTTC

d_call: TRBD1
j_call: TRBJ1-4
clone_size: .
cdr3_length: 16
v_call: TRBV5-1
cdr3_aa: CASSLRGQGAAEKLFF
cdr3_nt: TGCGCCAGCAGCTTGAGGGGACAGGGGGCGGCTGAAAAACTGTTTTTT

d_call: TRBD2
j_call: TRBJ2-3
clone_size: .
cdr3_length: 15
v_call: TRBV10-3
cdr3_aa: CAISVAGVISDTQYF
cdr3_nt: TGTGCCATCAGTGTAGCGGGAGTTATTTCAGATACGCAGTATTTT

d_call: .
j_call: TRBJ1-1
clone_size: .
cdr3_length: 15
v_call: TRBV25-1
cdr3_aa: CASSESEGRWTEAFF
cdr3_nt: TGTGCCAGCAGTGAATCTGAGGGGAGGTGGACTGAAGCTTTCTTT

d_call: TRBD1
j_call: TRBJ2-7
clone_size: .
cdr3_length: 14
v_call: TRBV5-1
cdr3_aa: CASSLGGQAHEQYF
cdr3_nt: TGCGCCAGCAGCTTGGGGGGACAGGCCCACGAGCAGTACTTC

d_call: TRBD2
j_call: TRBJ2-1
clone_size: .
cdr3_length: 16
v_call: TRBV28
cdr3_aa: CASSPRGAGMYNEQFF
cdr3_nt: TGTGCCAGCAGTCCGCGGGGGGCGGGGATGTACAATGAGCAGTTCTTC

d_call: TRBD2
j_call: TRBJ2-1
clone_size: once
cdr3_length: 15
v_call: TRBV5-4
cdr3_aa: CASSSGVASGTKQFF
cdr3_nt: TGTGCCAGCAGTTCCGGGGTGGCTAGCGGGACGAAGCAGTTCTTC

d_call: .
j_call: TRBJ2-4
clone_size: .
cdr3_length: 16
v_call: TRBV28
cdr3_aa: CASSFLPGAAKNIQYF
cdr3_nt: TGTGCCAGCAGTTTCCTTCCAGGGGCTGCCAAAAACATTCAGTACTTC

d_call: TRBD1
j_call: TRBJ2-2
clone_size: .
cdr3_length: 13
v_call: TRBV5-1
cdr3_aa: CASSRQGTGELFF
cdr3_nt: TGCGCCAGCAGCCGACAGGGGACCGGGGAGCTGTTTTTT

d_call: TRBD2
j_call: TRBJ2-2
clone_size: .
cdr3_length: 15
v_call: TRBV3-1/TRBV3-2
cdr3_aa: CASSRSSGNTGELFF
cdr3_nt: TGTGCCAGCAGCCGGTCTAGCGGGAACACCGGGGAGCTGTTTTTT

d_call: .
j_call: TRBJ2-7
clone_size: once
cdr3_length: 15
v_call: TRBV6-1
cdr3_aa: CASSEFGVALGEQYF
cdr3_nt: TGTGCCAGCAGTGAATTCGGGGTAGCCCTGGGCGAGCAGTACTTC

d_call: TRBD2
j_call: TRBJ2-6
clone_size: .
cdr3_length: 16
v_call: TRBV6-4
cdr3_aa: CASGTSGKAGANVLTF
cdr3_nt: TGTGCCAGCGGTACTAGCGGGAAGGCTGGGGCCAACGTCCTGACTTTC

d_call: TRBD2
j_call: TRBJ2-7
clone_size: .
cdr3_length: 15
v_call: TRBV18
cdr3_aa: CASSPPSAGAYEQYF
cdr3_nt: TGTGCCAGCTCACCACCGAGCGCGGGAGCCTACGAGCAGTACTTC

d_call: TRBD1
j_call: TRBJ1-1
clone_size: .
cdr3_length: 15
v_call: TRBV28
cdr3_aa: CASSTGIRTGGSAFF
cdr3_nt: TGTGCCAGCAGTACTGGAATTCGTACAGGGGGCTCAGCTTTCTTT

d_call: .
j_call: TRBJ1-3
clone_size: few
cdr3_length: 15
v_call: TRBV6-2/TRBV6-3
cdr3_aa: CASSYSETVGNTIYF
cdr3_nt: TGTGCCAGCAGTTACTCGGAGACAGTCGGAAACACCATATATTTT

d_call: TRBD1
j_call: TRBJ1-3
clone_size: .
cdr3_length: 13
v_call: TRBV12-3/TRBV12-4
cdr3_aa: CASSHTGENTIYF
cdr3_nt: TGTGCCAGCAGCCACACAGGGGAAAACACCATATATTTT

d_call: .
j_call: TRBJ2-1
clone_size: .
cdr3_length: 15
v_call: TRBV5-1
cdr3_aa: CASTLSGNSYNEQFF
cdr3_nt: TGCGCCAGCACCCTATCCGGGAACTCCTACAATGAGCAGTTCTTC

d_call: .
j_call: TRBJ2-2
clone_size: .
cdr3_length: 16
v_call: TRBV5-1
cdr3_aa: CASSLAVGGLAGELFF
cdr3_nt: TGCGCCAGCAGCTTGGCCGTGGGGGGGCTGGCCGGGGAGCTGTTTTTT

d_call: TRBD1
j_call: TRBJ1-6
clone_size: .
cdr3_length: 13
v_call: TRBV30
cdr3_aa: CAWAGQFNSPLHF
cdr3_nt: TGTGCCTGGGCGGGACAGTTTAATTCACCCCTCCACTTT

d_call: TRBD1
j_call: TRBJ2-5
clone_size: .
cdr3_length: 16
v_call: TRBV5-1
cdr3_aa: CASSTTGTGPQETQYF
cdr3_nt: TGCGCCAGCAGCACAACCGGGACAGGGCCCCAAGAGACCCAGTACTTC

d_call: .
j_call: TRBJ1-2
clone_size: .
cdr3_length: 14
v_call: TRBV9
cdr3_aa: CASSASDRNYGYTF
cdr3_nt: TGTGCCAGCAGCGCCTCAGACAGGAACTATGGCTACACCTTC

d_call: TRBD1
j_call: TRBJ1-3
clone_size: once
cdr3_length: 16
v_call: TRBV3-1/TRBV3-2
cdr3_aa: CASSPQGVTAGNTIYF
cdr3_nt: TGTGCCAGCAGCCCACAGGGGGTTACCGCTGGAAACACCATATATTTT

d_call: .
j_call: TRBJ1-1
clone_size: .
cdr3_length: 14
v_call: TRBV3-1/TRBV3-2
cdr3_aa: CASSQGRLNTEAFF
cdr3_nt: TGTGCCAGCAGCCAAGGGAGGTTAAACACTGAAGCTTTCTTT

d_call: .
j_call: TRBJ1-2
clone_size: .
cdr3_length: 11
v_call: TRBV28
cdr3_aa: CASSFQYGYTF
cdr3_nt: TGTGCCAGCAGTTTTCAGTATGGCTACACCTTC

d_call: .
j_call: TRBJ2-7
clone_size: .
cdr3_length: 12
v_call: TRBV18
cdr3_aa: CASSQLATEKYF
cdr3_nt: TGTGCCAGCTCACAGCTCGCGACAGAGAAGTACTTC

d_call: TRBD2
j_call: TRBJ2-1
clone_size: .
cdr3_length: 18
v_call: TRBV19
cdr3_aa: CASSILPTGTSGSYEQFF
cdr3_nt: TGTGCCAGTAGTATCCTCCCCACCGGGACTAGCGGGAGCTATGAGCAGTTCTTC

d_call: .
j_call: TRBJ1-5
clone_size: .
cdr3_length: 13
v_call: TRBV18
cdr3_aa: CASSQGQEQPQHF
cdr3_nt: TGTGCCAGCTCCCAGGGGCAGGAACAGCCCCAGCATTTT

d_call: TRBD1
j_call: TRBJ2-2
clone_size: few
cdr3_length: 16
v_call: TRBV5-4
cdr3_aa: CASRRTGRLNTGELFF
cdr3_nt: TGTGCCAGCAGGCGGACAGGTCGCCTGAACACCGGGGAGCTGTTTTTT

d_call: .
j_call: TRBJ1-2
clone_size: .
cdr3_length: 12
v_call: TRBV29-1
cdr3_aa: CSVQSLTHGYTF
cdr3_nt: TGCAGCGTGCAATCCTTGACTCATGGCTACACCTTC

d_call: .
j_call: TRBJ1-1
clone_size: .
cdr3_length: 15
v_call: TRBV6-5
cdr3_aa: CASSPGGSRNTEAFF
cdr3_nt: TGTGCCAGCAGCCCCGGGGGGTCGAGGAACACTGAAGCTTTCTTT

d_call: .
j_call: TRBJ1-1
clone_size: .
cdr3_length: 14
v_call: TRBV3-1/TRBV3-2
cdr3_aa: CASSQDWLNTEAFF
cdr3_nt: TGTGCCAGCAGCCAAGATTGGCTTAACACTGAAGCTTTCTTT

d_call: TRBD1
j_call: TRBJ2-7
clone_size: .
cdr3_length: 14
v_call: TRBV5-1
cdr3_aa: CASSARDRGVEQYF
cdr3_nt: TGCGCCAGCAGCGCTAGGGACAGGGGTGTCGAGCAGTACTTC

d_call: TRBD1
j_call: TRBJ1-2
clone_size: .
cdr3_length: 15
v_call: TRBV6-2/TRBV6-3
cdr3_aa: CASSYRQGTDYGYTF
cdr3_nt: TGTGCCAGCAGTTATCGACAGGGCACGGACTATGGCTACACCTTC

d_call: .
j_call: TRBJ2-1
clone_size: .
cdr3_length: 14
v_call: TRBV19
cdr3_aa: CASSIIGSYNEQFF
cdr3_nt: TGTGCCAGTAGTATAATCGGGTCCTACAATGAGCAGTTCTTC

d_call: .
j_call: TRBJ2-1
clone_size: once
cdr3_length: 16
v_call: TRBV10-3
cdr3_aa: CAISAREPPAYNEQFF
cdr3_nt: TGTGCCATCAGTGCTCGGGAGCCTCCCGCCTACAATGAGCAGTTCTTC

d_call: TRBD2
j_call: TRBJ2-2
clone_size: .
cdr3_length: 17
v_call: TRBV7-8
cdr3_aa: CASSPTSLAGNTGELFF
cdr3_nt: TGTGCCAGCAGCCCCACATCACTAGCGGGGAACACCGGGGAGCTGTTTTTT

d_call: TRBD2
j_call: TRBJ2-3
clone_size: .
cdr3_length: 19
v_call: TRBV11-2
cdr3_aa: CASSPRTGGSTRGADTQYF
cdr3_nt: TGTGCCAGCAGCCCACGTACGGGCGGGAGTACTCGGGGGGCAGATACGCAGTATTTT

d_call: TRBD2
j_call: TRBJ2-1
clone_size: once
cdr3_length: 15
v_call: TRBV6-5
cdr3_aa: CASRDSGASYNEQFF
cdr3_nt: TGTGCCAGCAGGGATAGCGGGGCCTCCTACAATGAGCAGTTCTTC

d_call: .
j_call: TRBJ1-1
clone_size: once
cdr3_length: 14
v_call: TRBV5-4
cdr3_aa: CASSGQGYDTEAFF
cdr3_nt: TGTGCCAGCTCCGGGCAGGGCTACGACACTGAAGCTTTCTTT

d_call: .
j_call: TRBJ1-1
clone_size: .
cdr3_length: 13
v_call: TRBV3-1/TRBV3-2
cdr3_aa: CASSATRETEAFF
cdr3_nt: TGTGCCAGCAGCGCTACTCGGGAGACTGAAGCTTTCTTT

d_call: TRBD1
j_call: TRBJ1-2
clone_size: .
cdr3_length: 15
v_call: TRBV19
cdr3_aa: CASQLTGGVNYGYTF
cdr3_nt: TGTGCCAGCCAGTTGACAGGGGGAGTAAACTATGGCTACACCTTC

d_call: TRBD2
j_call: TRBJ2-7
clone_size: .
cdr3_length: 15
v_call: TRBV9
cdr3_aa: CASSVASGRWYEQYF
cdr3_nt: TGTGCCAGCAGCGTAGCTAGCGGGAGGTGGTACGAGCAGTACTTC

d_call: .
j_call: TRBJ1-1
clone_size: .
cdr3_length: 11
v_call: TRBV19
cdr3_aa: CASNGRGEAFF
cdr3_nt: TGTGCCAGTAACGGGAGAGGTGAAGCTTTCTTT

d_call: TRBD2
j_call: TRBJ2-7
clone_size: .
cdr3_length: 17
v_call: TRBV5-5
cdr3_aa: CASSLTLLPSGRYEQYF
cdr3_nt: TGTGCCAGCAGCTTAACACTCTTGCCCAGCGGGAGGTACGAGCAGTACTTC